Below, one T cell receptor (beta chain) is given with its context. This sample stems from a study of T cell changes during pregnancy in multiple sclerosis. TCRdb's copy holds only in-frame clones and misses some; the assay was immunoSEQ multiplex PCR. This sample carries about 70,000 clones, roughly nine tenths of them seen once, and the ten largest clones take more than 1.1%. This CDR3 is 15 amino acids long. V lost 4 bases and J lost 4, with 16 bases in between. Germline values: CDR1 KGHSH, CDR2 LQKENI. The rearrangement uses TRBV18 and TRBJ2-5; D possibly corresponds to TRBD1 (6 bases). This sample comprised peripheral blood, obtained after pregnancy. The clonotype comes from a female donor with multiple sclerosis, enrolled in a pregnancy study. The CDR3 sequence: CASSLGAPRGETQYF. CDR3 nucleotide sequence: TGTGCCAGCTCACTAGGAGCCCCCAGGGGAGAGACCCAGTACTTC. Together with reference TRBV18 and TRBJ2-5, the CDR3 gives the full variable domain: NAGVMQNPRHLVRRRGQEARLRCSPMKGHSHVYWYRQLPEEGLKFMVYLQKENIIDESGMPKERFSAEFPKEGPSILRIQQVVRGDSAAYFCASSLGAPRGETQYFGPGTRLLVL.